This is a list of T cell receptor beta chains from one sample in a study of radiotherapy plus CTLA-4 blockade in lung cancer. Some clones are missing from TCRdb's copy, which holds only in-frame ones; the method was immunoSEQ multiplex PCR. The top ten clones hold 40% of a sample with around 70,000 clones, roughly 84% of them seen once. This sample comprised peripheral blood, obtained from a patient treated with radiotherapy plus ipilimumab. These receptors were obtained from a human donor with non-small cell lung cancer that progressed on radiotherapy plus ipilimumab. Each CDR3 is given with its conserved first and last residue. The order of the fields is clone size, D gene, J gene, V gene, CDR3 DNA, CDR3 protein. A D gene is named only where the DNA matches it firmly. Clone size is not always given. Where it is, it says once, few, many or a class for expanded clones.

- | - | TRBJ2-3 | TRBV18 | TGTGCCAGCTCACCTGGGCAAACAGATACGCAGTATTTT | CASSPGQTDTQYF
- | - | TRBJ2-1 | TRBV27 | TGTGCCAGCAGCCTAGAGGGGTTCAATGAGCAGTTCTTC | CASSLEGFNEQFF
- | - | TRBJ1-5 | TRBV9 | TGTGCCAGCGTTAAGGGAAACCATCAGCCCCAGCATTTT | CASVKGNHQPQHF
- | TRBD2 | TRBJ2-1 | TRBV4-1 | TGCGCCAGCAGCAAAACTAGCGACATCCACAATGAGCAGTTCTTC | CASSKTSDIHNEQFF
- | - | TRBJ2-7 | TRBV11-2 | TGTGCCAGCAGCTTGGGGCTAGCGAGATCCTACGAGCAGTACTTC | CASSLGLARSYEQYF
- | TRBD1 | TRBJ2-5 | TRBV2 | TGTGCCAGCGACAGGGGCTACGAGACCCAGTACTTC | CASDRGYETQYF
- | TRBD2 | TRBJ2-2 | TRBV5-4 | TGTGCCAGCAGCTCCGTCAGCGGGAGTCTTGGCGGGGAGCTGTTTTTT | CASSSVSGSLGGELFF
- | - | TRBJ1-5 | TRBV19 | TGTGCCAGTAGTATGCGGGTCACTCAGCCCCAGCATTTT | CASSMRVTQPQHF
once | TRBD2 | TRBJ2-1 | TRBV27 | TGTGCCACATCGGGGGGATACAATGAGCAGTTCTTC | CATSGGYNEQFF
- | TRBD2 | TRBJ2-1 | TRBV4-2 | TGTGCCAGCAGCCAAGACGGGACTAGCGGGAGGGCGAGCTCCTACAATGAGCAGTTCTTC | CASSQDGTSGRASSYNEQFF
- | - | TRBJ1-4 | TRBV9 | TGTGCCAGCAGCGTAGGAACTGGCCCAACTAATGAAAAACTGTTTTTT | CASSVGTGPTNEKLFF
- | TRBD1 | TRBJ2-1 | TRBV10-3 | TGTGCCATCAGTTCCCCGGGACAGGGTCTGAATGAGCAGTTCTTC | CAISSPGQGLNEQFF
- | - | TRBJ1-4 | TRBV10-2 | TGCGCCAGCAGTGAGTCGACTCAGGGGAGGCATGAAAAACTGTTTTTT | CASSESTQGRHEKLFF
- | TRBD2 | TRBJ2-3 | TRBV7-3 | TGTGCCAGCAGCCCCGGACTAGGGACAGATACGCAGTATTTT | CASSPGLGTDTQYF
- | TRBD2 | TRBJ2-5 | TRBV5-6 | TGTGCCAGCAGCTCGGGACTAGCGGAAGAGACCCAGTACTTC | CASSSGLAEETQYF
- | TRBD1 | TRBJ2-3 | TRBV6-1 | TGTGCCAGCAGTCCCGGGACAGTACTGCAGTATTTT | CASSPGTVLQYF